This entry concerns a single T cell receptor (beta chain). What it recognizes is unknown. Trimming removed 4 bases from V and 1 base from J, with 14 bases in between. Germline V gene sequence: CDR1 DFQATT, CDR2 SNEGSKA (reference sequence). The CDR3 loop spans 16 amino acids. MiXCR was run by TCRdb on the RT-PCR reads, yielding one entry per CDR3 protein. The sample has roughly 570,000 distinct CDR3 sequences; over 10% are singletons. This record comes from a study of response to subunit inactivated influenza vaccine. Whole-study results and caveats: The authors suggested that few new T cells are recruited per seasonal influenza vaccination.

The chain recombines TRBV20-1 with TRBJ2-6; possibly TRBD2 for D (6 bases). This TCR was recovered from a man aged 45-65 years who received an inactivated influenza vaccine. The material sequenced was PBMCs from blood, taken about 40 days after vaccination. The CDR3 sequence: CSAKGSGSSGANVLTF. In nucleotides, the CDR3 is TGCAGTGCTAAGGGTAGCGGAAGTTCTGGGGCCAACGTCCTGACTTTC.